This T cell receptor beta chain came from a study of blood T cells in healthy people across ages. Next came a second PCR, run for roughly 6 to 11 cycles, which used a sample-barcoded 5' primer along with a J-beta primer mix. TCRdb re-called the 5' RACE reads with MiXCR, one entry per CDR3 protein. The sample has 1,100,000 or so distinct CDR3 sequences, 35% to 50% seen once. Concerning this clonotype: Its antigen is unknown.

Per sample, a minimum of 6 million PBMCs were isolated. The CDR3 has 13 residues. Germline assignment: CDR1 LGHNA and CDR2 YNFKEQ. Trimming removed 0 bases at V and 7 bases at J, with 10 bases between. Study-wide results and caveats: Unsorted PBMCs prevented conclusive naive versus antigen-experienced comparison. Donor CMV status, an unknown factor, possibly confounded changes in expanded clonotypes.

This chain connects TRBV4-2 to TRBJ2-7; D uncertain. The sample consisted of blood. The clonotype comes from a woman in her fifties or sixties in good health. In DNA form, the CDR3 reads TGTGCCAGCAGCCAAGACACAGCTAATGAGCAGTACTTC. Translating gives CASSQDTANEQYF.